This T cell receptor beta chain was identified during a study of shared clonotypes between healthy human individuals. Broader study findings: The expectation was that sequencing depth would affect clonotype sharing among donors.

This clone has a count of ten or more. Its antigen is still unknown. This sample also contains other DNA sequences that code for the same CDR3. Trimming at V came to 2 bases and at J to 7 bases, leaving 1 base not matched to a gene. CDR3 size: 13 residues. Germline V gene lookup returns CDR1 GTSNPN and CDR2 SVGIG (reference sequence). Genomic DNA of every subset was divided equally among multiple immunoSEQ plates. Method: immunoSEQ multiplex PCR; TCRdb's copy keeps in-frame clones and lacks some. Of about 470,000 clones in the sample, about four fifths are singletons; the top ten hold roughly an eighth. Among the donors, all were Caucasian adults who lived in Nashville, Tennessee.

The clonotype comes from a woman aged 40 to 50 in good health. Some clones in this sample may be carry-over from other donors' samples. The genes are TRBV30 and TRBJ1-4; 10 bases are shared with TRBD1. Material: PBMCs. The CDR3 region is CAWSRDRGEKLFF. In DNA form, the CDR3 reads TGTGCCTGGAGTAGGGACAGGGGTGAAAAACTGTTTTTT.